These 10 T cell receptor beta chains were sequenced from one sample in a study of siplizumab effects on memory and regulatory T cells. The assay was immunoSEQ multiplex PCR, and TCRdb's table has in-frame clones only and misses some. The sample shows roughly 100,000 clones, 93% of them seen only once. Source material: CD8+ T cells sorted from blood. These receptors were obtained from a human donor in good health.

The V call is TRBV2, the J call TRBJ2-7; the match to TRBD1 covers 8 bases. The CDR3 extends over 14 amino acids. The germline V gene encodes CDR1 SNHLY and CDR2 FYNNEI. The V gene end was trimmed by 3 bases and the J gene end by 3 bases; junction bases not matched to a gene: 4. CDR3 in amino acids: CASSDDRGRYEQYF. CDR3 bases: TGTGCCAGCAGTGACGACAGGGGCCGCTACGAGCAGTACTTC.

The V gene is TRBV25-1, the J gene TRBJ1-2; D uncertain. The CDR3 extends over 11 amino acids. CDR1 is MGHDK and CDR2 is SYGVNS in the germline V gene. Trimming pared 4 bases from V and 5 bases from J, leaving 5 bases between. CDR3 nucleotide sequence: TGTGCCAGCAGTGGGAGTTATGGCTACACCTTC. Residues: CASSGSYGYTF.

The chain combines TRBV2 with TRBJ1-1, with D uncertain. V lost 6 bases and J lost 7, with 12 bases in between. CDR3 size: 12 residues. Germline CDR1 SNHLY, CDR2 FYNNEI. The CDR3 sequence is CASRYSDIEAFF. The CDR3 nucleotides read TGTGCCAGCAGATATAGTGATATTGAAGCTTTCTTT.

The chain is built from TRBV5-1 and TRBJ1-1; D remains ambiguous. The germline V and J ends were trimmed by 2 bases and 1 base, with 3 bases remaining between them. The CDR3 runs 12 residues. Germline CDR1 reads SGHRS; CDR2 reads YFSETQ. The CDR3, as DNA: TGCGCCAGCAGCTTCCGGAACACTGAAGCTTTCTTT. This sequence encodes CASSFRNTEAFF.

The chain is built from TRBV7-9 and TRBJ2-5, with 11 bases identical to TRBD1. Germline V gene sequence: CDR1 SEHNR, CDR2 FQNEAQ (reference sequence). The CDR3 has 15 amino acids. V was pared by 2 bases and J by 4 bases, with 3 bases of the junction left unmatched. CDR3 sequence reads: CASSLRTGGLETQYF. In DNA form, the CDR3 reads TGTGCCAGCAGCTTAAGGACAGGGGGCTTAGAGACCCAGTACTTC.

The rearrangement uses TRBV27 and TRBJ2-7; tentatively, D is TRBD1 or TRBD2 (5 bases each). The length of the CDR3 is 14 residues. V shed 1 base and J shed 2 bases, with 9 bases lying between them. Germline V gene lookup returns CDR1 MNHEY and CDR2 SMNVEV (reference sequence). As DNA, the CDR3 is TGTGCCAGCAGTTTATATGGGGGTCCCTACGAGCAGTACTTC. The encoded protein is CASSLYGGPYEQYF.

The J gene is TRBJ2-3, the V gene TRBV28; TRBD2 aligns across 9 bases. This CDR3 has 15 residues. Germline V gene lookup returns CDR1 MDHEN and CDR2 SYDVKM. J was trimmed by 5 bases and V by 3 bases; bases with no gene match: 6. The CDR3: CASSFGREGKDTQYF. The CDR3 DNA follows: TGTGCCAGCAGTTTTGGGCGGGAGGGGAAAGATACGCAGTATTTT.

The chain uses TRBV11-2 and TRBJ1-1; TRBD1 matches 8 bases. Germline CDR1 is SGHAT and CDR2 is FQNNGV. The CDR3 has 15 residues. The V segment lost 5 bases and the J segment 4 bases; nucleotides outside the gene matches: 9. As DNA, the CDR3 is TGTGCCAGCAGCCCTGGTCAGGGGGCGATCACTGAAGCTTTCTTT. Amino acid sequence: CASSPGQGAITEAFF.

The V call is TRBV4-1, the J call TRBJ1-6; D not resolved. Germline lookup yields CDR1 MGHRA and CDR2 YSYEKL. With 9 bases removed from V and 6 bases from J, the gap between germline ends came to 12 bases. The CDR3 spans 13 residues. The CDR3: CASSTEGNSPLHF. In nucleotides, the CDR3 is TGCGCCAGTTCCACGGAGGGTAATTCACCCCTCCACTTT.

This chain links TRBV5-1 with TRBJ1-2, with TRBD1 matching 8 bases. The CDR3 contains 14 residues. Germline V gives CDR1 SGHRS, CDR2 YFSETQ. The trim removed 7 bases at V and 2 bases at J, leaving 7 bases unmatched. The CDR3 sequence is CASSVAGGNYGYTF. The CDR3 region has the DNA TGCGCCAGCTCGGTAGCAGGGGGCAACTATGGCTACACCTTC.